This TCR beta chain was obtained from a study of blood T cell repertoires in COVID-19. This CDR3 has 16 residues. Per germline, CDR1 SGHRS and CDR2 YFSETQ. The protocol was immunoSEQ multiplex PCR, while the TCRdb copy is restricted to in-frame clones and leaves out a portion. The repertoire consists of 210,000 or so clones, with 80% to 90% occurring once and the leading ten covering roughly 3.7%. Details on this clone: One junction end does not reproduce the germline sequence, and a read error may be involved.

The sequenced sample consisted of PBMCs or T cells enriched from blood (not recorded which). This chain connects TRBV5-1 to TRBJ2-2, with TRBD2 as a possible D gene (5 bases). The TCR sequence derives from a woman aged 30 to 39 who had been exposed to COVID-19. CDR3 loop: CASSVKPGLNNGELFF. The CDR3 DNA reads TGCGCCAGCAGCGTGAAGCCCGGACTGAACAACGGGGAGCTGTTTTTT.